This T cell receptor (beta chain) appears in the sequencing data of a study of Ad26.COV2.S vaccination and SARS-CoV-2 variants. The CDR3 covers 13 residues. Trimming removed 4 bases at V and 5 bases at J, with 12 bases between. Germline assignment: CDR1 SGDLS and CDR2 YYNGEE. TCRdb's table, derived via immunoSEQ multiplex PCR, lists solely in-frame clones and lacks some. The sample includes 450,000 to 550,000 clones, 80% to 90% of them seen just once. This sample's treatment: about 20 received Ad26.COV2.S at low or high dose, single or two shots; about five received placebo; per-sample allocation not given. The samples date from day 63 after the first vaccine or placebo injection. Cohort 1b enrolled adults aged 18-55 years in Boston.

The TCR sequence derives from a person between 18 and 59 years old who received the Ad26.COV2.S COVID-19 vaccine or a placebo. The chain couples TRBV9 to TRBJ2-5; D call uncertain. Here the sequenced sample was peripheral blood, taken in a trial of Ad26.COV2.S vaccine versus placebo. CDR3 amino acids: CASSTSLGETQYF. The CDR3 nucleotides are TGTGCCAGCAGCACCAGCCTCGGGGAGACCCAGTACTTC.